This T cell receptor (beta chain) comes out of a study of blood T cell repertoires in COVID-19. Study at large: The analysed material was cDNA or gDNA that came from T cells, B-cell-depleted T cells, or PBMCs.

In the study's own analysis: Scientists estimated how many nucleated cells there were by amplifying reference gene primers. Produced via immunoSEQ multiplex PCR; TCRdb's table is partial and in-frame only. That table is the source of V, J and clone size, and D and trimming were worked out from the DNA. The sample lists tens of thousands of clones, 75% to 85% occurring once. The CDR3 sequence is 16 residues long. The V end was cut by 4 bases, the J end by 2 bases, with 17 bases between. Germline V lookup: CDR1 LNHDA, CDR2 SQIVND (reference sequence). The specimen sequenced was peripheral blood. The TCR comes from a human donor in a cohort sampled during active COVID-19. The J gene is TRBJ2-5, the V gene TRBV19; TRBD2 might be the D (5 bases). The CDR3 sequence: CASSSKQMGVQETQYF. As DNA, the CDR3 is TGTGCCAGTAGTAGCAAACAGATGGGAGTACAAGAGACCCAGTACTTC.